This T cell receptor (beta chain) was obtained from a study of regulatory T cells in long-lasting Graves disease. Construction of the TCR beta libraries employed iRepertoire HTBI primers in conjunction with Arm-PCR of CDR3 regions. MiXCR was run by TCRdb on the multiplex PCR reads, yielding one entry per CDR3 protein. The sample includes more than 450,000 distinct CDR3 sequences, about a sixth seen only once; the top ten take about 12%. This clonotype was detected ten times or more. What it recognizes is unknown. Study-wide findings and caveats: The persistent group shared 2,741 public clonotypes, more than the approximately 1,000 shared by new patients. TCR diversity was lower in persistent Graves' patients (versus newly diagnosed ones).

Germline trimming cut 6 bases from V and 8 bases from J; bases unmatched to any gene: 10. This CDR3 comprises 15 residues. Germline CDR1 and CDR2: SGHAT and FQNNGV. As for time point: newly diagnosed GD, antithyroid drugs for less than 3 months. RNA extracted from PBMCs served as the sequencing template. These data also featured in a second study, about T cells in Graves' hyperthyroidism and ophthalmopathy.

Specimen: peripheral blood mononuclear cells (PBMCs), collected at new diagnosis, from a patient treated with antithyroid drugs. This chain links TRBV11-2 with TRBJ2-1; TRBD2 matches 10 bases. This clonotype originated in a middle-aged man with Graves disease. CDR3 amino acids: CASSSLAGVWDEQFF. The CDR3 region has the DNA TGTGCCAGCAGTTCGCTAGCGGGAGTATGGGATGAGCAGTTCTTC.